This TCR beta chain was recorded in a study of T-cell reconstitution after alpha-beta-depleted transplantation in children (dated by TCRdb to 2016 to 2017). Notes on the research overall: T-cell immune reconstitution after TCRalphabeta/CD19-depleted allogeneic hematopoietic cell transplantation in children was quantitatively tracked in the study by means of TCR repertoire profiling.

The cysteine opens and the phenylalanine closes a CDR3 of 14 amino acids. Kept here is only the CDR3 DNA, which spans 42 bases and is read in frame from base 1. Based on the germline V gene, the CDR1 and CDR2 sequences are SGHRS and YFSETQ. V loses 0 bases, J loses 4 bases, and the germline ends lie 10 bases apart. Notes on this clonotype: No cognate antigen has been identified for it. Qualities for individual bases were not recorded, and no much larger clone is one base off.

Library prep was done by PCR. Instrument used: Illumina HiSeq 2500. TCR libraries were prepared with molecular barcoding, using unique molecular identifiers to normalize TCRbeta repertoire quantification. TCRdb reworked the public reads: Q25 trimming with fastp, MiXCR clone assembly, productive beta chains retained. For every CDR3 protein sequence, its rows merge into one entry that carries the most common genes and DNA. The sample data list hundreds of thousands of distinct CDR3 sequences, and roughly 15% of these were observed just once. The ten biggest clones cover roughly 4.8% of the sample. Summary of the overall study and its limitations: The apparently early recovery of alphabetaT-cell counts about two months after transplant reportedly depended on only several hundred rapidly expanded clones that came from non-depleted graft cells. In some patients, the high TCRbeta diversity seen at day 60 was put down to recipient T cells and intrathymic progenitors that had survived conditioning. Hyperexpanded clone frequencies declined over subsequent months; after one year, T-cell counts and TCRbeta diversity were mostly attributed to newly produced T cells.

The treatment or condition label, read with the paper, signifies: allogeneic hematopoietic cell transplantation with graft depleted of TCRalphabeta T cells and CD19 B cells. Transplant recipients were children who received TCRalphabeta/CD19-depleted allogeneic hematopoietic cell grafts. The source material was PBMCs, mostly from graft donor cells, sampled 360 days after TCRalphabeta/CD19-depleted stem cell transplant. The receptor comes from a male patient between 10 and 17 years old who had a stem cell transplant for acute lymphoblastic leukemia, so the T cells may come from the graft donor. The rearrangement joined TRBV5-1 to TRBJ1-2; TRBD1 is perhaps the D gene, given 5 matching bases. The CDR3 sequence is CASSLAGLPYGYTF. The bases read TGCGCCAGCAGCTTGGCGGGGCTCCCCTATGGCTACACCTTC.